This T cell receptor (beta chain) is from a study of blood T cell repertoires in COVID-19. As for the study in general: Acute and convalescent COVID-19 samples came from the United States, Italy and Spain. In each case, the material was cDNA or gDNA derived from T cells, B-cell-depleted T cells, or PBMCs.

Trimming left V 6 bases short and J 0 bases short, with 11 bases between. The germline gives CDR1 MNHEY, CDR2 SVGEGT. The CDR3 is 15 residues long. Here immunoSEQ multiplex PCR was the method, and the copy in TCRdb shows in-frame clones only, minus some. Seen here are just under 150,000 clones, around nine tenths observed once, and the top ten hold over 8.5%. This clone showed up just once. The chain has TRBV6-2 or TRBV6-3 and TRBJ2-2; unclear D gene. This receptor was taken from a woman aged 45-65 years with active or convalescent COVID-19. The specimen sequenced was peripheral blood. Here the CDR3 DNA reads TGTGCCAGCAGCCACAGATTTGCGAACACCGGGGAGCTGTTTTTT. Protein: CASSHRFANTGELFF.